This is a list of T cell receptor beta chains from one sample in a study of T-cell memory formation after mild COVID-19. From the 5' RACE reads, TCRdb called clonotypes with MiXCR, one entry per CDR3 protein. The profile covers fewer than 650,000 distinct CDR3 sequences, with less than 25% appearing a single time and approximately 8.4% taken by the ten largest. The sequenced sample was PBMCs or a T cell subset sorted from them (not recorded which). The receptors were sampled from an adult woman who had mild COVID-19 (a few samples of this study predate the infection). Cell type and time point are not known. Each CDR3 is given with its conserved first and last residue.

V gene: TRBV10-3
CDR3 protein: CAIRSATTSYEQYF

V gene: TRBV24-1
CDR3 protein: CATSDGVFGTQYF

V gene: TRBV7-9
CDR3 protein: CASSLPSPATPGYTF

V gene: TRBV24-1
CDR3 protein: CATRPGNEQFF

V gene: TRBV5-5
CDR3 protein: CASSLYGLAFYEQFF

V gene: TRBV9
CDR3 protein: CASSVAGGWGQETQYF

V gene: TRBV5-1
CDR3 protein: CASSSDTGITEAFF

V gene: TRBV20-1
CDR3 protein: CSARGGTSGYEQYF

V gene: TRBV21-1
CDR3 protein: CASSKALNTEETQYF

V gene: TRBV7-2
CDR3 protein: CASSKDYSNQPQHF

V gene: TRBV6-5
CDR3 protein: CASSTTGVTTEAFF

V gene: TRBV12-5
CDR3 protein: CASGLVTDRQGGTEAFF

V gene: TRBV24-1
CDR3 protein: CATSLSDNEQFF

V gene: TRBV12-3/TRBV12-4
CDR3 protein: CASSHELISYNEQFF

V gene: TRBV12-3/TRBV12-4
CDR3 protein: CASSSPGDSSGYTF

V gene: TRBV9
CDR3 protein: CASSVDTRGGQPQHF

V gene: TRBV7-6
CDR3 protein: CASTQGAGGPHYEQYF

V gene: TRBV20-1
CDR3 protein: CSAISGRETQYF

V gene: TRBV20-1
CDR3 protein: CSPQGQGAHEQYF

V gene: TRBV3-1
CDR3 protein: CASSQVGPRSGAFF

V gene: TRBV4-3
CDR3 protein: CASSQDRSRGVAGELFF

V gene: TRBV11-2
CDR3 protein: CASSLMPSPGDTQYF

V gene: TRBV12-3/TRBV12-4
CDR3 protein: CASSSRGEQYF

V gene: TRBV11-3
CDR3 protein: CASSLEQGWNTEAFF

V gene: TRBV11-2
CDR3 protein: CASSFGDLYGYTF

V gene: TRBV12-3/TRBV12-4
CDR3 protein: CASSFFSTDVSTF

V gene: TRBV11-2
CDR3 protein: CASSLEEVGNQPQHF

V gene: TRBV12-3/TRBV12-4
CDR3 protein: CASSFDFGGGDTQYF

V gene: TRBV29-1
CDR3 protein: CSVPPRYDGSSDYGYTF

V gene: TRBV4-3
CDR3 protein: CASSQGQFSTDTQYF

V gene: TRBV4-1
CDR3 protein: CASRYRQVSSYEQYF

V gene: TRBV15
CDR3 protein: CATSREGTNTGELFF

V gene: TRBV29-1
CDR3 protein: CSASSGEVSGANVLTF

V gene: TRBV11-2
CDR3 protein: CASRASWGKNIQYF

V gene: TRBV4-2
CDR3 protein: CASSQEQTNTGELFF

V gene: TRBV20-1
CDR3 protein: CSASGAGHANTEAFF

V gene: TRBV12-3/TRBV12-4
CDR3 protein: CASSRTGKGEQFF

V gene: TRBV4-1
CDR3 protein: CASSQVQEAHEQYF

V gene: TRBV5-1
CDR3 protein: CASSEAFGTVGYTF

V gene: TRBV19
CDR3 protein: CASSNQGLAGRETQYF

V gene: TRBV11-2
CDR3 protein: CASSLGDRGRSEQYF

V gene: TRBV12-3/TRBV12-4
CDR3 protein: CASGILENTEAFF

V gene: TRBV20-1
CDR3 protein: CSAVGQGGSRDDITNEKLFF

V gene: TRBV12-3/TRBV12-4
CDR3 protein: CASSLARGRVYGYTF

V gene: TRBV25-1
CDR3 protein: CASRGFEGNGFNEQFF

V gene: TRBV6-2/TRBV6-3
CDR3 protein: CASSQGMRQPQHF

V gene: TRBV5-1
CDR3 protein: CASSSGLHLGDSSTDTQYF

V gene: TRBV6-1
CDR3 protein: CASGLGGWGTDTQYF

V gene: TRBV27
CDR3 protein: CASSWDRTYGYTF

V gene: TRBV30
CDR3 protein: CAWSVSGGKPQHF

V gene: TRBV24-1
CDR3 protein: CATSDSGTGNYEQYF

V gene: TRBV5-1
CDR3 protein: CASSLSRSGSDTQYF

V gene: TRBV6-1
CDR3 protein: CASAQGGYEQYF

V gene: TRBV9
CDR3 protein: CASSPRGGRGETQYF

V gene: TRBV12-3/TRBV12-4
CDR3 protein: CASSPQLASSYNEQFF